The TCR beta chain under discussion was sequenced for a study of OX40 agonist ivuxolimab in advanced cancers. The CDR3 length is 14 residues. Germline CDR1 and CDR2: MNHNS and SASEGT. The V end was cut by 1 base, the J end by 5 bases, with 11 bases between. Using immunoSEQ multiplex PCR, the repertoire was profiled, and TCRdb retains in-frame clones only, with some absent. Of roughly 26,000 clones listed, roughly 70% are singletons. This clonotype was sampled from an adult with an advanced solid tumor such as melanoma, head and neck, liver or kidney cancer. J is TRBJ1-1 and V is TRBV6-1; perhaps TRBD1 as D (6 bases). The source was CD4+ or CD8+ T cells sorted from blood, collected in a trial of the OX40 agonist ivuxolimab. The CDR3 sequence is CASSEVGRGTEAFF. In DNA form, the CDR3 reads TGTGCCAGCAGTGAAGTGGGCAGGGGAACTGAAGCTTTCTTT.